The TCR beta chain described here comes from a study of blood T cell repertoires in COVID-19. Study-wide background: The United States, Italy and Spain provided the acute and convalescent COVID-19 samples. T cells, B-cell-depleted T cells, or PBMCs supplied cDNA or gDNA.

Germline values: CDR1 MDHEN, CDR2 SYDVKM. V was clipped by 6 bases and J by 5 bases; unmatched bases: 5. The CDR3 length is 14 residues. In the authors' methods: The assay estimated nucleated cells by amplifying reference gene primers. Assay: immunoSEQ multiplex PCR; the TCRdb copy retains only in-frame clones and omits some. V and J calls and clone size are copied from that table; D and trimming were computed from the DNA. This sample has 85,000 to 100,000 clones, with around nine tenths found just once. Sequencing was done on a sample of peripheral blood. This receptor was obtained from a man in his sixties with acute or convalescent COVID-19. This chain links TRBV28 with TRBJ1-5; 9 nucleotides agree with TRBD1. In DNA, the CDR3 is TGTGCCAGCAGCCAGGGGACAGGGTATCAGCCCCAGCATTTT. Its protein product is CASSQGTGYQPQHF.